Below are 10 T cell receptor beta chains sequenced from a single sample in a study of blood T cells in healthy people across ages. The second PCR ran about 6 to 12 cycles with a sample-barcoded 5' primer and J-beta primers. Each CDR3 protein is one row after TCRdb ran MiXCR on the 5' RACE reads. The data hold fewer than 1,200,000 distinct CDR3 sequences, with under 30% observed a single time. Another study also made use of these data, one on T cells of mothers and their children.

Sequencing was performed on blood. These receptors were taken from a girl aged 2 to 9 in good health.

This clonotype has only one observation. V is TRBV4-1 and J is TRBJ2-7; TRBD1 or TRBD2 may be the D gene (5 bases each). The last part of the DNA fits TRBJ2-1 better; the J call may be wrong. Germline V gene data show CDR1 as MGHRA and CDR2 as YSYEKL. This CDR3 has 13 amino acids. The CDR3 coding sequence is TGCGCCAGCAGCCAAATCGGGGCAAATGAGCAGTTCTTC. Its protein is CASSQIGANEQFF.

This clonotype was seen a few times. The chain links TRBV20-1 to TRBJ1-5; D remains ambiguous. Germline CDR1 reads DFQATT; CDR2 reads SNEGSKA (reference sequence). This CDR3 contains 11 residues. The germline V and J ends were trimmed by 6 bases and 11 bases, with 14 bases remaining between them. The CDR3 reads CSAQMGSAQHF. In DNA, the CDR3 is TGCAGTGCCCAAATGGGTTCAGCCCAGCATTTT.

V usage is TRBV4-2 and J usage is TRBJ2-5; possible D gene TRBD1, 7 bases. Germline V CDR1 and CDR2: LGHNA, YNFKEQ. The CDR3 consists of 15 residues. The V end lost 2 bases, the J end lost 5 bases, and 15 bases lay between the germline ends. CDR3 residues: CASSQPTAGGETQYF. CDR3 nucleotide sequence: TGTGCCAGCAGCCAACCCACGGCAGGGGGGGAGACCCAGTACTTC.

The table lists this clonotype with a few counts. The V and J genes are TRBV9 and TRBJ1-1; no clear D. V was trimmed by 1 base and J by 1 base, leaving 5 bases between them. The germline V gene encodes CDR1 SGDLS and CDR2 YYNGEE. The CDR3 extends over 13 amino acids. The CDR3 region is CASSVYQNTEAFF. For the CDR3, the DNA is TGTGCCAGCAGCGTATACCAGAACACTGAAGCTTTCTTT.

The chain recombines TRBV9 with TRBJ2-3; 10 bases match TRBD2. Germline CDR1 is SGDLS and CDR2 is YYNGEE. Trimming removed 0 bases from V and 7 bases from J; junction bases left unmatched: 5. The CDR3 has 15 residues. DNA for the CDR3: TGTGCCAGCAGCGTAGAAGCTAGCGGGGGTTATACGCAGTATTTT. Translating gives CASSVEASGGYTQYF.

This chain connects TRBV6-5 to TRBJ1-6; D unclear. Germline V lookup: CDR1 MNHEY, CDR2 SVGAGI. The CDR3 has 16 residues. The V gene lost 4 bases and the J gene lost 0 bases, with 10 bases spanning the gap. The CDR3 here is CASSSTQSSYNSPLHF. Written as DNA, the CDR3 is TGTGCCAGCAGTTCAACACAGAGCTCCTATAATTCACCCCTCCACTTT.

At least ten counts were recorded for this clonotype. The chain combines TRBV7-9 with TRBJ1-4; D not certain. Germline assignment: CDR1 SEHNR and CDR2 FQNEAQ (reference sequence). The CDR3 is 15 residues long. The V end lost 5 bases, the J end lost 5 bases, and 15 bases lay between the germline ends. The CDR3 spells CASSPPPGLNEKLFF. The CDR3 nucleotides are TGTGCCAGCAGCCCGCCGCCGGGCCTGAATGAAAAACTGTTTTTT.

The chain combines TRBV25-1 with TRBJ2-7; TRBD1 aligns across 8 bases. J lost 3 bases, V lost 4 bases, and 8 bases had no gene match. Germline CDR1 MGHDK, CDR2 SYGVNS. This CDR3 comprises 15 residues. The CDR3 protein is CASSGPRDRNYEQYF. DNA of the CDR3: TGTGCCAGCAGTGGACCCCGGGACAGGAACTACGAGCAGTACTTC.

This clonotype has a handful of counts. The chain combines TRBV20-1 with TRBJ1-6; the match to TRBD1 covers 7 bases. Germline V gene data show CDR1 as DFQATT and CDR2 as SNEGSKA (reference sequence). The CDR3 sequence is 11 residues long. Trimming cost V 6 bases and J 16 bases; bases outside gene matches: 9. CDR3 DNA sequence: TGCAGTGCCTTAACAGGGGCCAAACTCCACTTT. Its protein is CSALTGAKLHF.

The chain recombines TRBV28 with TRBJ1-5, with 10 bases lining up with TRBD1. This CDR3 comprises 14 residues. Germline values: CDR1 MDHEN, CDR2 SYDVKM. V lost 7 bases, J lost 4 bases, and 4 bases stayed unmatched. CDR3 nucleotide sequence: TGTGCCAGCACCGGGACAGGGGAGAATCAGCCCCAGCATTTT. This translates into CASTGTGENQPQHF.